This T cell receptor (beta chain) was obtained from a study of Ad26.COV2.S vaccination and SARS-CoV-2 variants. As for the study in general: Ad26.COV2.S shots went into the muscle once or twice, 56 days apart. Overall study results and limits: With respect to non-spike TCR breadth, vaccine and placebo recipients were similar.

TCRdb's copy holds only in-frame clones and misses some; the assay was immunoSEQ multiplex PCR. Here the sample spans about 410,000 clones, approximately 91% being singletons. This CDR3 is 15 amino acids long. CDR1 and CDR2 from the germline V gene are SGHTA and FQGNSA. The treatment denotes: about 20 received Ad26.COV2.S at low or high dose, single or two shots; 5 received placebo; per-sample allocation not given. The investigators took samples on day 63 after the first vaccine or placebo injection. Donation was by an adult aged 18-55 years who was in Boston. As concerns this clone: Its antigen is currently unknown. One end of the junction fails to match germline, which may point to a read error.

This TCR derives from a person aged 18-60 years who received the Ad26.COV2.S COVID-19 vaccine or a placebo. The sequences come from peripheral blood, collected in a trial of Ad26.COV2.S vaccine versus placebo. V and J are TRBV7-2 and TRBJ2-5; the match to TRBD2 covers 7 bases. CDR3 loop: CASSLASGRQEAQYF. The CDR3 DNA sequence: TGTGCCAGCAGCTTAGCTAGCGGGCGCCAAGAGGCCCAGTACTTC.